This TCR beta chain originates from a study of blood T cell repertoires in COVID-19. Study at large: The United States, Italy and Spain provided the acute and convalescent COVID-19 samples. Sample material is recorded as cDNA or gDNA derived from T cells, B-cell-depleted T cells, or PBMCs.

Enrolment of Seattle patients took place during active infection, and they were followed longitudinally. The CDR3 contains 13 residues. Germline CDR1 KGHSH, CDR2 LQKENI. The V segment lost 4 bases and the J segment 3 bases; nucleotides outside the gene matches: 3. TCRdb's copy holds only in-frame clones and misses some; the assay was immunoSEQ multiplex PCR. Here the sample spans around 94,000 clones, roughly 87% being singletons. J is TRBJ2-7 and V is TRBV18; 7 bases are shared with TRBD1. This sequence originates from a woman in her 50s with COVID-19, enrolled during active disease. The sample taken for sequencing was peripheral blood. The CDR3 nucleotides are TGTGCCAGCTCACTCCGGGACAGCTACGAGCAGTACTTC. Residues: CASSLRDSYEQYF.